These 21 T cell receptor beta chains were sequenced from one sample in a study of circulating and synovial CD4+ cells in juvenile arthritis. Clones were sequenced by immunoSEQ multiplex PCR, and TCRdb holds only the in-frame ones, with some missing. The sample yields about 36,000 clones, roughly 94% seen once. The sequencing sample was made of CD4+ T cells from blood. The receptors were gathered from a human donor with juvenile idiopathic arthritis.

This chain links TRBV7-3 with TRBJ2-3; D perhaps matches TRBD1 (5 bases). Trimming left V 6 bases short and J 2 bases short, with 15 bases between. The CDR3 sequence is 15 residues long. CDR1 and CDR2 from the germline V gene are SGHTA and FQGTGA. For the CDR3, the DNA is TGTGCCAGCAGGTCCTCAGGGTTTTCCACAGATACGCAGTATTTT. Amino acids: CASRSSGFSTDTQYF.

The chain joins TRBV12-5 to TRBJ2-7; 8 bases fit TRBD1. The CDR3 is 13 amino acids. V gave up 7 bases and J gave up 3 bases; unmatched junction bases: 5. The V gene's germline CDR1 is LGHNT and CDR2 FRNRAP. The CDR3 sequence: CASAPGQVYEQYF. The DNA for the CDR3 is TGTGCTAGTGCCCCGGGACAGGTCTACGAGCAGTACTTC.

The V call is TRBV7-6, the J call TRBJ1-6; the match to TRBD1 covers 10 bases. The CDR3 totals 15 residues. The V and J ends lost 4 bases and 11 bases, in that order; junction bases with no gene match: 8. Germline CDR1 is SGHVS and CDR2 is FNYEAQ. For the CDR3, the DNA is TGTGCCAGCAGCTCACAGGCGGGACAGGGGACACCCCTCCACTTT. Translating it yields CASSSQAGQGTPLHF.

The CDR3 spells CASSQALNYGYTF. The CDR3 coding sequence is TGTGCCAGCAGCCAAGCATTGAACTATGGCTACACCTTC. J is TRBJ1-2 and V is TRBV14; D ambiguous. Germline assignment: CDR1 SGHDN and CDR2 FVKESK. The CDR3 is 13 amino acids. V lost 1 base, J lost 2 bases, and 5 bases lay in between.

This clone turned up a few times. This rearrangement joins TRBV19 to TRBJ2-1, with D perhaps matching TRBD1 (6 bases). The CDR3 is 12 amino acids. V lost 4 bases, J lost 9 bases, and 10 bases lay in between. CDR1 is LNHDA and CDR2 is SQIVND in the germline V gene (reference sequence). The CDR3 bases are TGTGCCAGTAGTACCAGGGGTGCTGAGCAGTTCTTC. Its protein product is CASSTRGAEQFF.

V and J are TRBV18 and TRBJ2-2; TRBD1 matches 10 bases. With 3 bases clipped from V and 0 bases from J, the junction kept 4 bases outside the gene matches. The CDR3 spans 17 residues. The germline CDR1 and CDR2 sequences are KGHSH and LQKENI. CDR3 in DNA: TGTGCCAGCTCACCCTGGGGGACAGGGGCGAACACCGGGGAGCTGTTTTTT. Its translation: CASSPWGTGANTGELFF.

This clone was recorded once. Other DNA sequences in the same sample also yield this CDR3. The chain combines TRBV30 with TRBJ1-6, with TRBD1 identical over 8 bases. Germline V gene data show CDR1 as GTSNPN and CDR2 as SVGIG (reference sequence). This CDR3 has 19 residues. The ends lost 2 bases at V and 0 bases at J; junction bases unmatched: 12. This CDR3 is CAWSLSGTGLSSYNSPLHF. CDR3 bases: TGTGCCTGGAGTCTTTCCGGGACAGGTCTTAGCTCCTATAATTCACCCCTCCACTTT.

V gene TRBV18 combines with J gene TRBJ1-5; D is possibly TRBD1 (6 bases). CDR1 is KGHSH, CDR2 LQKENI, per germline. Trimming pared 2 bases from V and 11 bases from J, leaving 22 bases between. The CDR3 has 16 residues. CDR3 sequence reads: CASSPRVGGQSEAQHF. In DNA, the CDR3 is TGTGCCAGCTCACCAAGGGTCGGGGGGCAGTCCGAAGCCCAGCATTTT.

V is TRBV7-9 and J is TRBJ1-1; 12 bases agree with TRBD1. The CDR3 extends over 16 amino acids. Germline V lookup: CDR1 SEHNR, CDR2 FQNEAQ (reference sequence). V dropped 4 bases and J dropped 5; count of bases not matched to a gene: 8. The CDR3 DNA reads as TGTGCCAGCAGCTACCGGGACAGGGGGCTTCCAACTGAAGCTTTCTTT. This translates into CASSYRDRGLPTEAFF.

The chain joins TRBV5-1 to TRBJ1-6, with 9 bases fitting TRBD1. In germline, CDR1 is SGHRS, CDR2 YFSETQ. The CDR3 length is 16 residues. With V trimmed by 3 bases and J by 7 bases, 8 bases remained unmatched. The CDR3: CASSSSRQGGNSPLHF. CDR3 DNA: TGCGCCAGCAGCTCCTCCCGACAGGGGGGGAATTCACCCCTCCACTTT.

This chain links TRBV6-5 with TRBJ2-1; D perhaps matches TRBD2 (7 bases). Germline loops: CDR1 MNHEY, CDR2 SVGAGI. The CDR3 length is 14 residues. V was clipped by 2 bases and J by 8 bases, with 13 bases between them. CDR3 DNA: TGTGCCAGCAGTTACAGGAGGGGGGGCGATGAGCAGTTCTTC. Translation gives CASSYRRGGDEQFF.

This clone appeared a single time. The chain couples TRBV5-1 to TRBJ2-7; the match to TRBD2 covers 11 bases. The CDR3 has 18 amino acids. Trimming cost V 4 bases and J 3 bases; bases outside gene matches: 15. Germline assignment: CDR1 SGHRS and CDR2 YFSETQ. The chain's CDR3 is CASSAGAPSGGTLYEQYF. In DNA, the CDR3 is TGCGCCAGCAGCGCGGGGGCCCCTAGCGGGGGGACCCTCTACGAGCAGTACTTC.

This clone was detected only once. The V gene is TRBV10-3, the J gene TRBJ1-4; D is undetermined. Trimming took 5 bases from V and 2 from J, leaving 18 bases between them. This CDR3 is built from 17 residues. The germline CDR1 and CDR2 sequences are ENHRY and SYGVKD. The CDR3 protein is CAISQSPRGLTNEKLFF. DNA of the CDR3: TGTGCCATCAGTCAAAGCCCACGCGGTTTGACTAATGAAAAACTGTTTTTT.

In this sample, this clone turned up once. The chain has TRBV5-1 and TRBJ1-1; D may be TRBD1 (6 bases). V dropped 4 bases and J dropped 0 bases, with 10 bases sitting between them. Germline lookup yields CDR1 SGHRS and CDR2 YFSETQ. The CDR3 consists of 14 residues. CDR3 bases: TGCGCCAGCAGCCAGGACAGCTTGAACACTGAAGCTTTCTTT. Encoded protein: CASSQDSLNTEAFF.

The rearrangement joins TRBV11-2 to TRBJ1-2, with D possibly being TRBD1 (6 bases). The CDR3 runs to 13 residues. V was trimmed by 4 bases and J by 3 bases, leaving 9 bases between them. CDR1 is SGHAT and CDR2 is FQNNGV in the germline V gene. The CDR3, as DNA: TGTGCCAGCAGCTACAGGGTTGACTATGGCTACACCTTC. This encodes CASSYRVDYGYTF.

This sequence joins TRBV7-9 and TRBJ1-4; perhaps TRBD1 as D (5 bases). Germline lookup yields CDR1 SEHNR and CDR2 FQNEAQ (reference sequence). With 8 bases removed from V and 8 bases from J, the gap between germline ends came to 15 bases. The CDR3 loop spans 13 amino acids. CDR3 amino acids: CASHQDIREKLFF. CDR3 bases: TGTGCCAGCCACCAGGACATCCGGGAAAAACTGTTTTTT.

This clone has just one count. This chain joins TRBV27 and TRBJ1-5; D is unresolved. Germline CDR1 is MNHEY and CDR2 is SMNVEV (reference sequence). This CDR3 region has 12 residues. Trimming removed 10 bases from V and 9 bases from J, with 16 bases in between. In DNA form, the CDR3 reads TGTGCCACCCGGCGGGAAAGTGGGCCCCAGCATTTT. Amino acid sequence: CATRRESGPQHF.

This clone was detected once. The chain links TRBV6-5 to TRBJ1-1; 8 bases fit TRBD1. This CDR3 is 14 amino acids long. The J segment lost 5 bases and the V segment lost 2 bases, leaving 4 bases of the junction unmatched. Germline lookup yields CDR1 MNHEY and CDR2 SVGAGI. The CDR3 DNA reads TGTGCCAGCAGTTACCGGGACAGGTGGACTGAAGCTTTCTTT. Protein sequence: CASSYRDRWTEAFF.

In DNA, the CDR3 is TGTGCCAGCAGCTCCGGGTTAGAAGTTAAGAACACCGGGGAGCTGTTTTTT. Translated: CASSSGLEVKNTGELFF. The gene calls are TRBV7-9 and TRBJ2-2; no definite D call. The CDR3 consists of 17 residues. Germline values: CDR1 SEHNR, CDR2 FQNEAQ (reference sequence). V lost 4 bases and J lost 1, with 16 bases in between.

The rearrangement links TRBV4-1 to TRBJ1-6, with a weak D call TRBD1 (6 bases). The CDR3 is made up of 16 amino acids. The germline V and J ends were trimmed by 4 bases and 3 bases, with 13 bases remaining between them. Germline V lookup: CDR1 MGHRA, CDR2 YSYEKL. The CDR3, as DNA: TGCGCCAGCAGCCCCGAGGCAGGGGTCTATAATTCACCCCTCCACTTT. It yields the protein CASSPEAGVYNSPLHF.

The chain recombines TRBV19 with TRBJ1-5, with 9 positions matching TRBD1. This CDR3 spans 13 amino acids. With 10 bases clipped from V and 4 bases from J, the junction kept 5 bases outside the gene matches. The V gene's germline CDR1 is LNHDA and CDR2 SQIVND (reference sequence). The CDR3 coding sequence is TGTGCCACTTTACAGGGGGCGAATCAGCCCCAGCATTTT. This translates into CATLQGANQPQHF.